Listed here are 18 T cell receptor beta chains from one sample, sequenced in a study of shared clonotypes between healthy human individuals. Profiled with immunoSEQ multiplex PCR; TCRdb holds only in-frame clones, not every one. The repertoire consists of 650,000 to 750,000 clones, with 55% to 75% occurring once and the leading ten covering about 1.8%. Sequenced input: memory CD4+ T cells sorted from blood. Subset: CD45RA-negative fraction. The source of these receptors is a woman in her 30s in good health.

V and J are TRBV10-1 and TRBJ2-7; perhaps TRBD2 as D (5 bases). The CDR3 runs to 14 residues. Trimming left V 7 bases short and J 5 bases short, with 18 bases between. CDR1 WNHNN and CDR2 SYGVQD come from the germline V gene (reference sequence). Written as DNA, the CDR3 is TGCGCCAGCAACGCGGGCAAACTTGGCGACGAGCAGTACTTC. Protein product: CASNAGKLGDEQYF.

V and J are TRBV5-6 and TRBJ2-1; TRBD2 matches at 8 bases. The CDR3 runs to 15 residues. Germline CDR1 reads SGHDT; CDR2 reads YYEEEE. The V gene end was trimmed by 3 bases and the J gene end by 6 bases; junction bases not matched to a gene: 8. Here the CDR3 reads CASSSGTSDSNEQFF. The CDR3 DNA follows: TGTGCCAGCAGCTCCGGGACTAGTGATAGCAATGAGCAGTTCTTC. Using reference TRBV5-6 and TRBJ2-1 for the parts outside the CDR3, the full variable domain is DAGVTQSPTHLIKTRGQQVTLRCSPKSGHDTVSWYQQALGQGPQFIFQYYEEEERQRGNFPDRFSGHQFPNYSSELNVNALLLGDSALYLCASSSGTSDSNEQFFGPGTRLTVL.

The rearrangement uses TRBV21-1 and TRBJ2-3; the table's TRBD2 call for D was not verified on the DNA. TRBV21-1 is a pseudogene locus. This CDR3 spans 18 amino acids. The CDR3 nucleotides read TGTGCCAGCAGCAAACTCCGAAGGCGGGAGGGCCTCACAGATACGCAGTATTTT. This sequence encodes CASSKLRRREGLTDTQYF.

In its sample, this clone was seen a few times. The chain has TRBV18 and TRBJ1-4, with 7 positions matching TRBD1. From germline, CDR1 is KGHSH and CDR2 LQKENI. This CDR3 has 13 residues. Germline trimming cut 5 bases from V and 5 bases from J; bases unmatched to any gene: 2. The CDR3 is CASSEGQNEKLFF. Here the CDR3 DNA reads TGTGCCAGCTCAGAGGGACAGAATGAAAAACTGTTTTTT.

The chain is built from TRBV9 and TRBJ2-2; D ambiguous. The CDR3 spans 14 residues. Germline CDR1 SGDLS, CDR2 YYNGEE. Trimming took off 0 bases at V and 1 base at J, with 4 bases between the two ends. CDR3: CASSVDGNTGELFF. Written as DNA, the CDR3 is TGTGCCAGCAGCGTAGACGGGAACACCGGGGAGCTGTTTTTT.

This clone has more than one count but fewer than ten. This chain uses TRBV15 with TRBJ2-2; TRBD2 agrees at 14 bases. Trimming took 1 base from V and 2 from J; bases not matched to a gene: 6. Germline CDR1 reads LNHNV; CDR2 reads YYDKDF (reference sequence). CDR3 length: 19 amino acids. The CDR3 loop is CATSRGTSGRRINTGELFF. The CDR3 nucleotides read TGTGCCACCAGCAGAGGGACTAGCGGGAGGAGGATAAACACCGGGGAGCTGTTTTTT.

The chain links TRBV5-1 to TRBJ1-2; D might be TRBD1 (5 bases). The CDR3 is 14 amino acids. CDR1 and CDR2 from the germline V gene are SGHRS and YFSETQ. V was pared by 0 bases and J by 7 bases, with 13 bases between. The CDR3 protein is CASSLGGDSVGYTF. The CDR3 region has the DNA TGCGCCAGCAGCTTGGGGGGCGATAGCGTTGGCTACACCTTC.

This clone was seen a handful of times. This chain joins TRBV29-1 and TRBJ1-1, with D possibly matching TRBD1 (6 bases). Trimming pared 4 bases from V and 4 bases from J, leaving 10 bases between. The CDR3 is made up of 12 amino acids. Germline-derived CDR1 and CDR2 are SQVTM and ANQGSEA. The CDR3 reads CSVGGGLTEAFF. Written as DNA, the CDR3 is TGCAGCGTTGGCGGGGGGCTCACTGAAGCTTTCTTT.

The chain recombines TRBV27 with TRBJ1-1; D perhaps matches TRBD1 (5 bases). This CDR3 is 14 amino acids long. Germline loops: CDR1 MNHEY, CDR2 SMNVEV (reference sequence). The V gene lost 5 bases and the J gene lost 4 bases, with 14 bases spanning the gap. CDR3 coding DNA: TGTGCCAGCAGTGGGACCTCACCCGTCACTGAAGCTTTCTTT. Translating gives CASSGTSPVTEAFF.

As regards this clone: One end of the junction does not line up with germline, which may come from a read error. The genes are TRBV19 and TRBJ2-7; tentatively, D is TRBD1 or TRBD2 (5 bases each). Germline CDR1 is LNHDA and CDR2 is SQIVND (reference sequence). There are 15 residues in the CDR3. CDR3 sequence: CASSRGADESYEQYF. The CDR3 DNA follows: TGTGCCAGCAGTAGGGGAGCGGACGAGTCCTACGAGCAGTACTTC.

The chain is built from TRBV5-5 and TRBJ2-7; no definite D call. The V gene lost 4 bases and the J gene lost 2 bases, with 10 bases spanning the gap. The CDR3 extends over 13 amino acids. Germline-derived CDR1 and CDR2 are SGHKS and YYEKEE (reference sequence). CDR3 protein: CASSNTNTYEQYF. In DNA form, the CDR3 reads TGTGCCAGCAGCAATACAAATACCTACGAGCAGTACTTC.

The J gene is TRBJ1-1, the V gene TRBV19; D remains unclear. The V end was cut by 8 bases, the J end by 2 bases, with 18 bases between. The CDR3 is made up of 15 amino acids. From germline, CDR1 is LNHDA and CDR2 SQIVND (reference sequence). The CDR3 sequence is CASYGVRQRNTEAFF. Written as DNA, the CDR3 is TGTGCCAGTTATGGGGTAAGGCAGCGAAACACTGAAGCTTTCTTT.

This clone came up a few times. The rearrangement uses TRBV29-1 and TRBJ2-1; tentative D call: TRBD2 (6 bases). Germline CDR1 and CDR2: SQVTM and ANQGSEA. Trimming shortened V by 6 bases and J by 8 bases, and 20 bases separated the two germline ends. There are 14 residues in the CDR3. The CDR3 sequence: CSVDRDWGPDEQFF. In nucleotides, the CDR3 is TGCAGCGTGGACCGGGACTGGGGTCCGGATGAGCAGTTCTTC.

V and J are TRBV5-1 and TRBJ1-3; tentative D call: TRBD1 (5 bases). Germline V gives CDR1 SGHRS, CDR2 YFSETQ. This CDR3 region has 15 residues. The germline V and J ends were trimmed by 4 bases and 7 bases, with 18 bases remaining between them. In nucleotides, the CDR3 is TGCGCCAGCAGCCTCCAGGGTCCCAAGTCGAACACCATATATTTT. This sequence encodes CASSLQGPKSNTIYF.

This clone was observed a single time. The V gene is TRBV27, the J gene TRBJ2-5, with a weak D call TRBD1 (6 bases). Looked up from germline, CDR1 is MNHEY and CDR2 is SMNVEV (reference sequence). The CDR3 is 16 amino acids. Trimming removed 2 bases from V and 5 bases from J, with 18 bases in between. The CDR3 DNA is TGTGCCAGCAGTTTACCCCCAATCCCGGACAGCGAGACCCAGTACTTC. Residues: CASSLPPIPDSETQYF.

The CDR3 loop reads CASSLVSVDTIYF. CDR3 coding DNA: TGTGCCAGCAGCTTAGTGTCTGTGGACACCATATATTTT. V and J are TRBV7-9 and TRBJ1-3; D uncertain. The CDR3 is 13 amino acids. V lost 1 base, J lost 8 bases, and 9 bases lay in between. Looked up from germline, CDR1 is SEHNR and CDR2 is FQNEAQ (reference sequence).

V is TRBV19 and J is TRBJ2-6; the D is unclear. There are 15 residues in the CDR3. Trimming cost V 5 bases and J 0 bases, with 8 bases left between them. Germline CDR1 LNHDA, CDR2 SQIVND (reference sequence). The CDR3 sequence: CASSLRYSGANVLTF. The CDR3 nucleotides read TGTGCCAGTAGTTTGAGATACTCTGGGGCCAACGTCCTGACTTTC.

Many counts were recorded for this clone. This chain uses TRBV10-3 with TRBJ2-3; 11 positions match TRBD2. Germline-derived CDR1 and CDR2 are ENHRY and SYGVKD. The trim removed 2 bases at V and 1 base at J, leaving 2 bases unmatched. The CDR3 covers 16 residues. The CDR3 DNA is TGTGCCATCAGTGAGGGGACTAGCGGACGCACAGATACGCAGTATTTT. This encodes CAISEGTSGRTDTQYF.